This T cell receptor beta chain was recorded in a study of beta chain features in type 1 diabetes. Study summary: Age, gender, cell numbers and subset yield matched between patients and controls. Study-level results: Shortening of TCRB CDR3s, moderate but significant, appeared in all four CD4+ subsets of Type 1 diabetes patients. More deletions and fewer insertions at VDJ junctions were seen in type 1 diabetes patients. The similarity of naive, central memory and Treg TCRB repertoires appeared greater among patients than among healthy donors.

Investigators reverse transcribed all isolated RNA, so they sequenced expressed TCRB transcripts. The protocol was immunoSEQ multiplex PCR, while the TCRdb copy is restricted to in-frame clones and leaves out a portion. Of about 180,000 clones in the sample, approximately 8% are singletons; the top ten hold 0.5% to 0.55%. Germline CDR1 is MGHRA and CDR2 is YSYEKL. V lost 1 base to trimming and J lost 2 bases, with 27 bases between them. This CDR3 has 20 residues. Remarks on this clone: Its matching antigen is unknown.

Donors underwent one heparinised blood draw, 95 to 150 mL on average. The rearrangement joins TRBV4-1 to TRBJ2-7; perhaps TRBD2 as D (7 bases). This TCR was recovered from a man aged 18-30 years with type 1 diabetes. Sequencing input: central memory CD4+ T cells from blood. The DNA of the CDR3 is TGCGCCAGCAGCCAAGTTTCTTCCGGGGGGCCTTACACGAAAGCCTACGAGCAGTACTTC. It codes for CASSQVSSGGPYTKAYEQYF.